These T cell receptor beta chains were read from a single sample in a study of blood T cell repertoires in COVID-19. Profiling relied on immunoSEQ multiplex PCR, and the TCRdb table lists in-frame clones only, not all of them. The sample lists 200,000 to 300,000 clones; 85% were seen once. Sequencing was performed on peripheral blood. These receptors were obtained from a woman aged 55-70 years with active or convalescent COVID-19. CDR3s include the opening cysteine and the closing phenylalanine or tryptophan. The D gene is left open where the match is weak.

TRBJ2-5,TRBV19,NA,TGTGCCAGTAGTACAGGGTTGGAGACCCAGTACTTC,CASSTGLETQYF
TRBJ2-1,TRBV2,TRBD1,TGTGCCAGCAGTACACAGGGGGCGCCTTTCAATGAGCAGTTCTTC,CASSTQGAPFNEQFF
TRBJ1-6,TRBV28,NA,TGTGCCAGCAGTCGCCTTGACGCGGGTGATTCACCCCTCCACTTT,CASSRLDAGDSPLHF
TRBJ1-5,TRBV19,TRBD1,TGTGCCAGTCAAAACAGGGGCGGGCAGCCCCAGCATTTT,CASQNRGGQPQHF
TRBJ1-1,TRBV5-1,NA,TGCGCCAGCAGCTGGGGGTCAGGGGCGAACACTGAAGCTTTCTTT,CASSWGSGANTEAFF
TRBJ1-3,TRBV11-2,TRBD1,TGTGCCAGCAGCTCCTTGGACAGGCCCGAGTGGGGAAACACCATATATTTT,CASSSLDRPEWGNTIYF
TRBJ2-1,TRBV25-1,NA,TGTGCCAGCAACGTCCGAGATTTGAGCTCCTACAATGAGCAGTTCTTC,CASNVRDLSSYNEQFF
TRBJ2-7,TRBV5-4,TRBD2,TGTGCCAGCAGCGCACTAGCGGGAGGTCTTGTCGAGCAGTACTTC,CASSALAGGLVEQYF
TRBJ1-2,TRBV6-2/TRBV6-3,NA,TGTGCCAGCAGCCCGGGGGTGACAGGACTTTATGGCTACACCTTC,CASSPGVTGLYGYTF
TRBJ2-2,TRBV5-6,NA,TGTGCCAGCAGCTGGGGGGAGAACACCGGGGAGCTGTTTTTT,CASSWGENTGELFF
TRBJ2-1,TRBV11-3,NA,TGTGCCAGCAGCTTAGACAGGCGCCGTGACAATGAGCAGTTCTTC,CASSLDRRRDNEQFF
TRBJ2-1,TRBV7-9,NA,TGTGCCAGCAGCTTAGACTCAACCCACAATGAGCAGTTCTTC,CASSLDSTHNEQFF